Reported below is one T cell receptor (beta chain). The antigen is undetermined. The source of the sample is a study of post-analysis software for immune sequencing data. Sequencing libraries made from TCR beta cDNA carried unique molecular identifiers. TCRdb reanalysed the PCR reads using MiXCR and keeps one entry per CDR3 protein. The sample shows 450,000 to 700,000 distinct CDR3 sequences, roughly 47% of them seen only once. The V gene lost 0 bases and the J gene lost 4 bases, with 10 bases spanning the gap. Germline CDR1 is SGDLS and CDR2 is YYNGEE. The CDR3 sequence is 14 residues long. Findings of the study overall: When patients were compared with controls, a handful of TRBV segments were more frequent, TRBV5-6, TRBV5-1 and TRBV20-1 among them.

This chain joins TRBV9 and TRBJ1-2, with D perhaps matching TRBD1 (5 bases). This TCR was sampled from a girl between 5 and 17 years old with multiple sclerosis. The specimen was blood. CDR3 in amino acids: CASSVDKGLYGYTF. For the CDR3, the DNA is TGTGCCAGCAGCGTAGATAAGGGGCTCTATGGCTACACCTTC. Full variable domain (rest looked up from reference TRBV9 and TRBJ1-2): DSGVTQTPKHLITATGQRVTLRCSPRSGDLSVYWYQQSLDQGLQFLIQYYNGEERAKGNILERFSAQQFPDLHSELNLSSLELGDSALYFCASSVDKGLYGYTFGSGTRLTVV.